The rows below give T cell receptor beta chains drawn from one sample of a study of T cells after yellow fever vaccination. Using its own MiXCR run on the 5' RACE reads, TCRdb lists one record per CDR3 protein. The data contain around 330,000 distinct CDR3 sequences, more than 3% of them seen just once; the ten biggest clones take up 23%. The sequences come from PBMCs, collected on the day of the yellow fever booster vaccination. The origin of the receptors is a man in his late teens or twenties who received the YFV17D yellow fever vaccine. Both conserved end residues are part of each CDR3. The D gene is left open where the match is weak. Some rows mark clone size as missing; the rest say once, few, many or name a class of expanded clone.

clone_size,v_call,d_call,j_call,cdr3_nt,cdr3_aa
.,TRBV29-1,TRBD2,TRBJ2-3,TGCAGCGTATCACTAGCGCGCACAGATACGCAGTATTTT,CSVSLARTDTQYF
many,TRBV15,.,TRBJ2-3,TGTGCCACCAGCAGAGTTAGCGGTAACACAGATACGCAGTATTTT,CATSRVSGNTDTQYF
many,TRBV5-1,.,TRBJ2-5,TGCGCCAGCAGCTTTGCAGGGGTCCAAGAGACCCAGTACTTC,CASSFAGVQETQYF
many,TRBV20-1,.,TRBJ2-2,TGCAGTGCTGCGGGGCGGAACACCGGGGAGCTGTTTTTT,CSAAGRNTGELFF
few,TRBV5-6,TRBD1,TRBJ2-3,TGTGCCAGCAGAGGGACAGGGGAGCGAGATACGCAGTATTTT,CASRGTGERDTQYF
few,TRBV7-2,TRBD2,TRBJ2-5,TGTGCCAGCAGCCCTCATGGGACTAGCGGGGAAGAGACCCAGTACTTC,CASSPHGTSGEETQYF
.,TRBV20-1,.,TRBJ2-5,TGCAGTGCTAGGGACAGTGCCGGAACTCCGTGGGAGACCCAGTACTTC,CSARDSAGTPWETQYF
many,TRBV9,.,TRBJ1-2,TGTGCCAGCAGCGTAGGCCCGGTCCCCGGGGTTGGCTACACCTTC,CASSVGPVPGVGYTF
.,TRBV5-1,.,TRBJ2-3,TGCGCCAGCACTACGAATATCGTTGGGGGAGATACGCAGTATTTT,CASTTNIVGGDTQYF
many,TRBV20-1,.,TRBJ2-2,TGCAGTGCTGCTCGAGGGGGGAACACCGGGGAGCTGTTTTTT,CSAARGGNTGELFF
many,TRBV12-3/TRBV12-4,TRBD2,TRBJ2-7,TGTGCCAGCAACCAAGGGCCGGGAGGGTACGAGCAGTACTTC,CASNQGPGGYEQYF
few,TRBV27,.,TRBJ2-7,TGTGCCAGCAGTTTTGGGGCTCTCGACGAGCAGTACTTC,CASSFGALDEQYF
few,TRBV9,.,TRBJ2-5,TGTGCCAGCAGCGTAGCCGGGGGTGGGGAGACCCAGTACTTC,CASSVAGGGETQYF
.,TRBV4-3,TRBD1,TRBJ2-4,TGCGCCAGCAGCCAAGGAGGGACCGGGACAGGGGGTTCCAAAAACATTCAGTACTTC,CASSQGGTGTGGSKNIQYF
many,TRBV7-9,TRBD2,TRBJ2-3,TGTGCCAGCAGCTTATCCAGGGAGGGAGCAGATACGCAGTATTTT,CASSLSREGADTQYF
many,TRBV6-1,TRBD2,TRBJ2-3,TGTGCCAGCACAACTTTACTAGCGGGGGGCACAGATACGCAGTATTTT,CASTTLLAGGTDTQYF
.,TRBV18,.,TRBJ2-1,TGTGCCAGCTCACCCCTGGGGGAGCAGTTCTTC,CASSPLGEQFF
many,TRBV7-9,TRBD1,TRBJ1-2,TGTGCCAGCAGCTTTGAGACAGGGCTGGCCTATGGCTACACCTTC,CASSFETGLAYGYTF
few,TRBV20-1,TRBD1,TRBJ2-1,TGCAGTGCTAGTCCTGTTGAAGGACAGGGCTATCACAATGAGCAGTTCTTC,CSASPVEGQGYHNEQFF
many,TRBV12-3/TRBV12-4,.,TRBJ1-1,TGTGCCAGCAGCGAGATGAACACTGAAGCTTTCTTT,CASSEMNTEAFF
.,TRBV12-3/TRBV12-4,.,TRBJ1-5,TGTGCCAGCAGGGGGGGCCGCTTTAACCCCCAGCATTTT,CASRGGRFNPQHF
many,TRBV4-1,.,TRBJ1-6,TGCGCCAGCAGCCAAGGTGGGACGAGACTGGTCGATAATTCACCCCTCCACTTT,CASSQGGTRLVDNSPLHF
.,TRBV27,TRBD2,TRBJ2-5,TGTGCCAGCGGGACTAGCGGGGGGTTCGCGGCCCAGTACTTC,CASGTSGGFAAQYF
many,TRBV10-3,.,TRBJ1-1,TGTGCCATCAGCGACATTCGAAGCCGTGAAGCTTTCTTT,CAISDIRSREAFF
.,TRBV18,TRBD1,TRBJ2-1,TGTGCCAGCCTCAGGGGGCAAGGAGAGTACAATGAGCAGTTCTTC,CASLRGQGEYNEQFF
many,TRBV20-1,TRBD1,TRBJ2-7,TGCAGTGCTAGGCCTTTTCTTGGGACAGGCGGTTACGAGCAGTACTTC,CSARPFLGTGGYEQYF
many,TRBV7-2,.,TRBJ1-1,TGTGCCAGCAGCGAACAGGGGAACACTGAAGCTTTCTTT,CASSEQGNTEAFF
few,TRBV5-1,.,TRBJ2-1,TGCGCCAGCAGCTCTGGACAGCTTTACAATGAGCAGTTCTTC,CASSSGQLYNEQFF
few,TRBV7-2,.,TRBJ2-5,TGTGCCAGCAGTCCGGCCGGGACCCCCTGGCAGACCCAGTACTTC,CASSPAGTPWQTQYF